The entry below describes one T cell receptor (beta chain). Antigen unknown. The assay was immunoSEQ multiplex PCR, and TCRdb's table has in-frame clones only and misses some. The sample holds 80,000 to 100,000 clones, 80% to 90% seen once. This specimen belongs to a study of T cell responses to AZD1222 COVID-19 vaccine. Both about-4-week and about-12-week second-dose recipients were combined. This CDR3 has 15 amino acids. The V end lost 5 bases, the J end lost 4 bases, and 18 bases lay between the germline ends. The germline gives CDR1 SGHAT, CDR2 FQNNGV. Points from the study as a whole: Repertoire samples came only from after the peak T cell response. Unmutated variant regions are reportedly the target of nearly half of TCRs that are spike-specific. At 160-218 and 743-854, vaccine-associated CD4 TCRs were dominant, and they spanned spike.

The rearrangement uses TRBV11-2 and TRBJ2-7; perhaps TRBD2 as D (6 bases). This receptor was taken from an adult who received the AZD1222 COVID-19 vaccine. The source was peripheral blood, collected 28 days after the second AZD1222 dose. Written as DNA, the CDR3 is TGTGCCAGCAGCCGACCGGGGGACCTGATATACGAGCAGTACTTC. The encoded protein is CASSRPGDLIYEQYF.